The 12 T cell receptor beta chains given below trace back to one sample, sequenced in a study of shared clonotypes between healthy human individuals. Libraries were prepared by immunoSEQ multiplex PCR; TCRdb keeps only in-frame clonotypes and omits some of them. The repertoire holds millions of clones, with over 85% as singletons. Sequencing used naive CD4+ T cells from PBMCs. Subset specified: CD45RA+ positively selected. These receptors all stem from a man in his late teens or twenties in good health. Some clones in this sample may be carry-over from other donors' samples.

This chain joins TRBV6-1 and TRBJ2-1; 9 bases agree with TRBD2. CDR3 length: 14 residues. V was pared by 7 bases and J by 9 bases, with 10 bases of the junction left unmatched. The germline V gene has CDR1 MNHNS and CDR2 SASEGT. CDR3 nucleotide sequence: TGTGCCAGCACCCGAGCGGGAGGAGCGGCTGAGCAGTTCTTC. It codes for CASTRAGGAAEQFF.

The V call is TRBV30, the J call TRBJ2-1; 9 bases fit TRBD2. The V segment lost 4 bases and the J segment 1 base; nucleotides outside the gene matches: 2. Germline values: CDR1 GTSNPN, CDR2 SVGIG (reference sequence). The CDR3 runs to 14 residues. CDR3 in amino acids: CAWNSGRSYNEQFF. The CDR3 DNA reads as TGTGCCTGGAATAGCGGGAGATCCTACAATGAGCAGTTCTTC.

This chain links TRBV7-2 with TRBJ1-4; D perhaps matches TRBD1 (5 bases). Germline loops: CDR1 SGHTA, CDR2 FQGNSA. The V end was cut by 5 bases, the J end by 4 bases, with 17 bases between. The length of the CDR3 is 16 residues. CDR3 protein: CASSPEGRGVNEKLFF. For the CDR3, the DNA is TGTGCCAGCAGCCCCGAGGGCCGGGGGGTTAATGAAAAACTGTTTTTT.

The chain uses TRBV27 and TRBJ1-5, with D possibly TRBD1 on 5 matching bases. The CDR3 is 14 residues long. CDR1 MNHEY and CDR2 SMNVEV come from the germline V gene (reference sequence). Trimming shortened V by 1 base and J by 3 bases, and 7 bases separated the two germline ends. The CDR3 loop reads CASSLWGNNQPQHF. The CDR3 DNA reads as TGTGCCAGCAGTTTATGGGGGAACAATCAGCCCCAGCATTTT.

The CDR3 region is CASGQVVQPQHF. The DNA for the CDR3 is TGTGCCAGCGGCCAGGTTGTTCAGCCCCAGCATTTT. V gene TRBV28 combines with J gene TRBJ1-5; D is ambiguous. Germline V gene lookup returns CDR1 MDHEN and CDR2 SYDVKM. V dropped 8 bases and J dropped 6 bases, with 11 bases sitting between them. The CDR3 extends over 12 amino acids. The full variable domain, in which reference TRBV28 and TRBJ1-5 provide the parts outside the CDR3, is DVKVTQSSRYLVKRTGEKVFLECVQDMDHENMFWYRQDPGLGLRLIYFSYDVKMKEKGDIPEGYSVSREKKERFSLILESASTNQTSMYLCASGQVVQPQHFGDGTRLSIL.

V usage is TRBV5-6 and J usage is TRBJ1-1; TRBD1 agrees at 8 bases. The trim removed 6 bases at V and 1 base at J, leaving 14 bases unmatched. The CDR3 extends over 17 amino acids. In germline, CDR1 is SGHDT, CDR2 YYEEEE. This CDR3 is CASTFRPMGQENTEAFF. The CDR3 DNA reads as TGTGCCAGCACCTTCAGGCCGATGGGACAGGAGAACACTGAAGCTTTCTTT.

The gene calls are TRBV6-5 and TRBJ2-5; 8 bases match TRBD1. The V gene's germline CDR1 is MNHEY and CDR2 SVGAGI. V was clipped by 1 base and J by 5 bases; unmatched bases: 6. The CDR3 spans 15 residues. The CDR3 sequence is CASSYWDRSRETQYF. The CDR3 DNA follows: TGTGCCAGCAGTTACTGGGACAGGAGTCGGGAGACCCAGTACTTC.

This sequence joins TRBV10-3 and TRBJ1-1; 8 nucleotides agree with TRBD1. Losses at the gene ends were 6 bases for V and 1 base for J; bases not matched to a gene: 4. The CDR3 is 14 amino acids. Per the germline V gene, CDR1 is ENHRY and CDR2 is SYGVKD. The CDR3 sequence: CAISADRANTEAFF. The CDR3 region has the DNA TGTGCCATCAGCGCGGACAGGGCGAACACTGAAGCTTTCTTT.

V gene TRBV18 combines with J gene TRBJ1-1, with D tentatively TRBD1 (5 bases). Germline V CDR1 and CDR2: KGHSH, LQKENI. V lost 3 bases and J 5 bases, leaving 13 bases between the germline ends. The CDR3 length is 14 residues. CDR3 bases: TGTGCCAGCTCACCCCCGCAGGGTGCGACTGAAGCTTTCTTT. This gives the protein CASSPPQGATEAFF.

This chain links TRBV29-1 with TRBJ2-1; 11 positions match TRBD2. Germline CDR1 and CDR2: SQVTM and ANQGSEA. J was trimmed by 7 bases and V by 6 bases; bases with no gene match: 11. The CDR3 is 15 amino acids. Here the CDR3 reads CSVGKILAGANEQFF. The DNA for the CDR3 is TGCAGCGTCGGAAAAATACTAGCGGGAGCTAATGAGCAGTTCTTC.

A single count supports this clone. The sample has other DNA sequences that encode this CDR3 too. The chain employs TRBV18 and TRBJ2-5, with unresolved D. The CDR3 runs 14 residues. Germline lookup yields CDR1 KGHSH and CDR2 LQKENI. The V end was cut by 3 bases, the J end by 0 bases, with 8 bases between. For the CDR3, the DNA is TGTGCCAGCTCACCGTTGGGAAACCAAGAGACCCAGTACTTC. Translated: CASSPLGNQETQYF.

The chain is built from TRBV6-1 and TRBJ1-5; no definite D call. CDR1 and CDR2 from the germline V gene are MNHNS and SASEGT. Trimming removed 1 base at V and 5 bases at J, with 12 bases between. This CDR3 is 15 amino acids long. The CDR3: CASSEGLGTHQPQHF. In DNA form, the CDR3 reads TGTGCCAGCAGTGAAGGCCTGGGAACCCATCAGCCCCAGCATTTT.